The 32 T cell receptor beta chains presented below share a single source sample, sequenced in a study of blood T cell repertoires in COVID-19. The data were produced by immunoSEQ multiplex PCR, yet TCRdb's version contains in-frame clones alone and is incomplete. The sample contains some 150,000 clones, 81% of which appear only once. The sequenced sample was peripheral blood. The receptors shown here come from a human donor with acute or convalescent COVID-19. The donor label of this sample is uncertain.

This clone was seen once. The chain employs TRBV24-1 and TRBJ2-2, with 11 nucleotides matching TRBD1. After removal of 8 bases from V and 7 bases from J, the junction contained 8 bases not matched to a gene. Germline-derived CDR1 and CDR2 are KGHDR and SFDVKD. This CDR3 has 15 amino acids. The CDR3 bases are TGTGCCACCACAAGGACAGGGGGCAGGGACGGGGAGCTGTTTTTT. Its translation: CATTRTGGRDGELFF.

This clone showed up just once. At the DNA level, this CDR3 is encoded by other sequences in the same sample as well. V and J are TRBV19 and TRBJ1-1; D remains unclear. CDR3 length: 13 amino acids. Germline CDR1 is LNHDA and CDR2 is SQIVND (reference sequence). V lost 2 bases and J 1 base, leaving 5 bases between the germline ends. The CDR3 DNA is TGTGCCAGTAGTATACGAGGGAACACTGAAGCTTTCTTT. Translating it yields CASSIRGNTEAFF.

This chain uses TRBV10-2 with TRBJ1-3, with no clear D. Germline V CDR1 and CDR2: WSHSY, SAAADI. The CDR3 totals 16 residues. V was shortened by 0 bases and J by 0 bases, with 9 bases between the two germline ends. The CDR3 DNA is TGCGCCAGCAGTGAGTCCGTCCCTCTCTCTGGAAACACCATATATTTT. Its protein product is CASSESVPLSGNTIYF.

J is TRBJ2-3 and V is TRBV27; 7 nucleotides agree with TRBD1. With 4 bases clipped from V and 2 bases from J, the junction kept 9 bases outside the gene matches. Germline V gives CDR1 MNHEY, CDR2 SMNVEV (reference sequence). There are 16 residues in the CDR3. The CDR3 spells CASSSGWDRDTDTQYF. In DNA form, the CDR3 reads TGTGCCAGCAGTTCGGGTTGGGACAGAGACACAGATACGCAGTATTTT.

The rearrangement joins TRBV2 to TRBJ2-6; 7 bases map to TRBD1. The CDR3 is made up of 15 amino acids. CDR1 and CDR2 from the germline V gene are SNHLY and FYNNEI. The V and J ends lost 8 bases and 4 bases, in that order; junction bases with no gene match: 8. The CDR3 is CASQHRGHGANVLTF. The CDR3 DNA is TGTGCCAGCCAACACAGGGGACACGGGGCCAACGTCCTGACTTTC.

CDR3 amino acids: CASSIGTGTNQPQHF. CDR3 coding DNA: TGTGCCAGTAGTATAGGGACAGGGACCAATCAGCCCCAGCATTTT. The chain carries TRBV19 and TRBJ1-5; 8 nucleotides match TRBD1. Germline V gene lookup returns CDR1 LNHDA and CDR2 SQIVND (reference sequence). The CDR3 runs to 15 residues. V lost 1 base to trimming and J lost 3 bases; unmatched junction nucleotides: 2.

The chain joins TRBV15 to TRBJ2-7, with D unresolved. V lost 0 bases and J lost 6, with 9 bases in between. CDR1 and CDR2 (germline): LNHNV, YYDKDF (reference sequence). The CDR3 is made up of 13 amino acids. The CDR3 protein is CATSRDLPTEQYF. The DNA of the CDR3 is TGTGCCACCAGCAGAGATCTACCCACCGAGCAGTACTTC.

The gene calls are TRBV4-1 and TRBJ2-5; D is unclear. The V end lost 0 bases, the J end lost 10 bases, and 24 bases lay between the germline ends. CDR3 length: 17 residues. Per the germline V gene, CDR1 is MGHRA and CDR2 is YSYEKL. The CDR3 DNA is TGCGCCAGCAGCCAAGAGGGTTCGGCAGGCACGTGGGTGAGCCAGTACTTC. Translating gives CASSQEGSAGTWVSQYF.

The V and J genes are TRBV7-9 and TRBJ2-1, with D perhaps TRBD1 (6 bases). The CDR3 totals 16 residues. The ends were cut back, 5 bases at V and 8 bases at J, with 22 bases in the middle. Looked up from germline, CDR1 is SEHNR and CDR2 is FQNEAQ (reference sequence). This CDR3 reads CASSQVGRGRADEQFF. In nucleotides, the CDR3 is TGTGCCAGCAGCCAAGTGGGCAGGGGTCGTGCCGATGAGCAGTTCTTC.

The chain is built from TRBV5-1 and TRBJ2-1, with D perhaps TRBD2 (5 bases). The V end lost 0 bases, the J end lost 0 bases, and 10 bases lay between the germline ends. The germline CDR1 and CDR2 sequences are SGHRS and YFSETQ. CDR3 length: 16 residues. CDR3 loop: CASSLELGSSYNEQFF. As DNA, the CDR3 is TGCGCCAGCAGCTTGGAGCTGGGGAGCTCCTACAATGAGCAGTTCTTC.

This chain connects TRBV4-1 to TRBJ1-1, with TRBD1 matching over 7 bases. V lost 4 bases to trimming and J lost 0 bases; unmatched junction nucleotides: 5. Germline CDR1 and CDR2: MGHRA and YSYEKL. The CDR3 runs to 15 residues. CDR3 bases: TGCGCCAGCAGCCTCCGGGACAGCTTGAACACTGAAGCTTTCTTT. It is translated as CASSLRDSLNTEAFF.

The chain uses TRBV7-2 and TRBJ1-4; D is ambiguous. Trimming removed 4 bases at V and 10 bases at J, with 19 bases between. Germline CDR1 and CDR2: SGHTA and FQGNSA. The CDR3 length is 15 residues. The CDR3: CASSSAGPSSLKLFF. CDR3 in DNA: TGTGCCAGCAGCTCCGCGGGCCCCTCGTCGTTAAAACTGTTTTTT.

This sequence joins TRBV24-1 and TRBJ2-2; a possible D gene is TRBD1 (6 bases). Deletions cut 11 bases from V and 2 bases from J, with 11 bases between. Germline V gene data show CDR1 as KGHDR and CDR2 as SFDVKD. The CDR3 is made up of 13 amino acids. The CDR3 reads CAIRTDNTGELFF. Here the CDR3 DNA reads TGTGCCATCCGGACAGATAACACCGGGGAGCTGTTTTTT.

The chain couples TRBV10-1 to TRBJ1-1; possible D gene TRBD1, 5 bases. Trimming took 6 bases from V and 2 from J, leaving 13 bases between them. There are 14 residues in the CDR3. Looked up from germline, CDR1 is WNHNN and CDR2 is SYGVQD (reference sequence). CDR3 in DNA: TGCGCCAGCAGGGGTCGCGGGGGAAACACTGAAGCTTTCTTT. It translates to CASRGRGGNTEAFF.

This chain uses TRBV2 with TRBJ1-2, with D tentatively TRBD1 (6 bases). The V gene's germline CDR1 is SNHLY and CDR2 FYNNEI. There are 14 residues in the CDR3. Trimming stripped 3 bases from V and 5 bases from J, with 13 bases between. CDR3 DNA sequence: TGTGCCAGCAGTGACCCGGGGGGCTGGTATGGCTACACCTTC. Translated: CASSDPGGWYGYTF. Drawing the rest from reference TRBV2 and TRBJ1-2, the complete variable domain is EPEVTQTPSHQVTQMGQEVILRCVPISNHLYFYWYRQILGQKVEFLVSFYNNEISEKSEIFDDQFSVERPDGSNFTLKIRSTKLEDSAMYFCASSDPGGWYGYTFGSGTRLTVV.

The rearrangement uses TRBV4-1 and TRBJ1-6, with D unclear. Trimming took off 3 bases at V and 0 bases at J, with 12 bases between the two ends. Germline values: CDR1 MGHRA, CDR2 YSYEKL. This CDR3 spans 17 amino acids. CDR3 in amino acids: CASSHYSSSSYNSPLHF. The CDR3 nucleotides read TGCGCCAGCAGCCACTACAGCTCGAGCTCCTATAATTCACCCCTCCACTTT.

This clone was counted a few times. The rearrangement joins TRBV7-2 to TRBJ2-7; tentatively, D is TRBD2 (5 bases). The CDR3 contains 15 residues. In germline, CDR1 is SGHTA, CDR2 FQGNSA. Trimming left V 4 bases short and J 2 bases short, with 15 bases between. The CDR3: CASSSTGGKTYEQYF. DNA for the CDR3: TGTGCCAGCAGCTCCACCGGAGGAAAAACCTACGAGCAGTACTTC.

This clone has more than one count but fewer than ten. The J gene is TRBJ2-1, the V gene TRBV5-1; 8 positions match TRBD1. Trimming cost V 4 bases and J 7 bases; bases outside gene matches: 7. CDR3 length: 14 residues. CDR1 and CDR2 from the germline V gene are SGHRS and YFSETQ. CDR3 amino acids: CASSTDRGWNEQFF. CDR3 nucleotides: TGCGCCAGCAGCACAGACAGGGGTTGGAATGAGCAGTTCTTC.

The J gene is TRBJ2-1, the V gene TRBV7-9, with 7 bases matching TRBD1. Germline-derived CDR1 and CDR2 are SEHNR and FQNEAQ (reference sequence). This CDR3 has 17 residues. V gave up 7 bases and J gave up 3 bases; unmatched junction bases: 15. This chain's CDR3 is CASTDVGTAFLYNEQFF. CDR3 nucleotides: TGTGCCAGCACCGATGTCGGGACAGCCTTTCTCTACAATGAGCAGTTCTTC.

The chain carries TRBV6-5 and TRBJ2-4, with TRBD1 matching over 7 bases. Per the germline V gene, CDR1 is MNHEY and CDR2 is SVGAGI. The CDR3 length is 15 residues. The V segment lost 6 bases and the J segment 6 bases; nucleotides outside the gene matches: 11. The DNA for the CDR3 is TGTGCCAGCAGGCCACCCGGGACAGATGGAAACATTCAGTACTTC. It codes for CASRPPGTDGNIQYF.

The V call is TRBV11-3, the J call TRBJ1-5; possibly TRBD1 for D (6 bases). Germline assignment: CDR1 SGHNT and CDR2 YENEEA. CDR3 length: 14 amino acids. V lost 2 bases, J lost 6 bases, and 11 bases lay in between. The CDR3 sequence is CASSLRQAGQPQHF. DNA of the CDR3: TGTGCCAGCAGCTTAAGACAGGCTGGTCAGCCCCAGCATTTT.

The chain has TRBV19 and TRBJ2-4; D unresolved. This CDR3 spans 14 amino acids. Trimming took off 1 base at V and 6 bases at J, with 10 bases between the two ends. The germline gives CDR1 LNHDA, CDR2 SQIVND (reference sequence). CDR3 sequence: CASSIGASGNIQYF. In DNA, the CDR3 is TGTGCCAGTAGTATAGGGGCCTCAGGAAACATTCAGTACTTC.

The rearrangement uses TRBV7-3 and TRBJ2-3; TRBD1 matches at 9 bases. Unmatched junction bases numbered 5, after V lost 5 bases and J lost 2 bases. CDR3 length equals 15 residues. CDR1 and CDR2 from the germline V gene are SGHTA and FQGTGA. CDR3 protein: CASSPWTGVTDTQYF. The CDR3 bases are TGTGCCAGCAGCCCCTGGACAGGGGTCACAGATACGCAGTATTTT.

The chain uses TRBV3-1 (or the pseudogene TRBV3-2) and TRBJ2-5, with 11 positions matching TRBD2. V lost 1 base and J lost 5; bases outside the gene matches: 12. From germline, CDR1 is LGHDT and CDR2 YNNKEL (reference sequence). The CDR3 contains 18 residues. CDR3 coding DNA: TGTGCCAGCAGCCAAGGTCTACTAGCGGGGGCGATCGGTGAGACCCAGTACTTC. It translates to CASSQGLLAGAIGETQYF.

The chain employs TRBV7-6 and TRBJ1-2, with D perhaps matching TRBD1 (6 bases). The CDR3 consists of 16 residues. V lost 11 bases and J 0 bases, leaving 22 bases between the germline ends. Germline lookup yields CDR1 SGHVS and CDR2 FNYEAQ. CDR3 bases: TGTGCCCTAGGAAGGGAACAGGGAGCAGCTAACTATGGCTACACCTTC. Its translation: CALGREQGAANYGYTF. Variable domain in full (rest from reference TRBV7-6 and TRBJ1-2): GAGVSQSPRYKVTKRGQDVALRCDPISGHVSLYWYRQALGQGPEFLTYFNYEAQQDKSGLPNDRFSAERPEGSISTLTIQRTEQRDSAMYRCALGREQGAANYGYTFGSGTRLTVV.

Worth noting for this clone: Distinct nucleotide sequences in the sample also encode this CDR3. V is TRBV18 and J is TRBJ1-3; 9 nucleotides agree with TRBD1. Germline V gene sequence: CDR1 KGHSH, CDR2 LQKENI. V shed 2 bases and J 1 base; nucleotides not matched to a gene: 0. The CDR3 is 15 residues long. The CDR3 spells CASSPDRGSGNTIYF. The DNA for the CDR3 is TGTGCCAGCTCACCAGACAGGGGGTCTGGAAACACCATATATTTT. The full variable domain, its missing parts supplied by reference TRBV18 and TRBJ1-3, is NAGVMQNPRHLVRRRGQEARLRCSPMKGHSHVYWYRQLPEEGLKFMVYLQKENIIDESGMPKERFSAEFPKEGPSILRIQQVVRGDSAAYFCASSPDRGSGNTIYFGEGSWLTVV.

This chain links TRBV10-3 with TRBJ2-1; D might be TRBD2 (7 bases). V lost 2 bases and J 6 bases, leaving 23 bases between the germline ends. The CDR3 length is 18 residues. Germline CDR1 ENHRY, CDR2 SYGVKD. The CDR3 sequence is CAISEPPGGRRGGNEQFF. CDR3 bases: TGTGCCATCAGTGAGCCGCCCGGGGGGCGGAGAGGGGGCAATGAGCAGTTCTTC.

V and J are TRBV10-3 and TRBJ1-1; TRBD1 aligns across 9 bases. The CDR3 consists of 16 residues. With V trimmed by 2 bases and J by 6 bases, 10 bases remained unmatched. CDR1 is ENHRY, CDR2 SYGVKD, per germline. CDR3 amino acids: CAISERRTGEGAEAFF. The CDR3 bases are TGTGCCATCAGTGAGCGTCGGACAGGGGAGGGAGCTGAAGCTTTCTTT.

In nucleotides, the CDR3 is TGTGCCAGCAGCACTTGGACAGGGAACTACAATGAGCAGTTCTTC. Its translation is CASSTWTGNYNEQFF. This sequence joins TRBV7-8 and TRBJ2-1; 8 bases align to TRBD1. CDR1 SGHVS and CDR2 FQNEAQ come from the germline V gene. The CDR3 runs 15 residues. The V and J ends lost 5 bases and 3 bases, in that order; junction bases with no gene match: 6. Based on the CDR3 plus reference TRBV7-8 and TRBJ2-1, the full variable domain is GAGVSQSPRYKVAKRGQDVALRCDPISGHVSLFWYQQALGQGPEFLTYFQNEAQLDKSGLPSDRFFAERPEGSVSTLKIQRTQQEDSAVYLCASSTWTGNYNEQFFGPGTRLTVL.

The chain couples TRBV6-5 to TRBJ2-7; perhaps TRBD1 as D (5 bases). Germline V gene data show CDR1 as MNHEY and CDR2 as SVGAGI. The ends were cut back, 2 bases at V and 2 bases at J, with 10 bases in the middle. The CDR3 extends over 14 amino acids. CDR3 coding DNA: TGTGCCAGCAGTTACGACAGTAAAACCTACGAGCAGTACTTC. Protein product: CASSYDSKTYEQYF.

The genes are TRBV3-1 (or the pseudogene TRBV3-2) and TRBJ2-6; 7 nucleotides match TRBD1. The CDR3 consists of 16 residues. J was trimmed by 4 bases and V by 4 bases; bases with no gene match: 7. CDR1 is LGHDT and CDR2 is YNNKEL in the germline V gene (reference sequence). The CDR3 region is CASSLKTGAGANVLTF. CDR3 coding DNA: TGTGCCAGCAGCCTTAAAACAGGGGCCGGGGCCAACGTCCTGACTTTC.

The chain couples TRBV11-1 to TRBJ1-4; D remains unclear. CDR3 size: 14 residues. Trimming pared 1 base from V and 12 bases from J, leaving 15 bases between. Per the germline V gene, CDR1 is SGHAT and CDR2 is FQDESV (reference sequence). The CDR3 protein is CASSLGRRSLQLFF. The CDR3 coding sequence is TGTGCCAGCAGCTTAGGCCGGAGGAGCCTTCAACTGTTTTTT. The full variable domain, rest sourced from reference TRBV11-1 and TRBJ1-4, is EAEVAQSPRYKITEKSQAVAFWCDPISGHATLYWYRQILGQGPELLVQFQDESVVDDSQLPKDRFSAERLKGVDSTLKIQPAELGDSAMYLCASSLGRRSLQLFFGSGTQLSVL.